This T cell receptor (beta chain) was documented in a study of blood T cell repertoires in COVID-19. Study-level background: Sites in the United States, Italy and Spain provided acute and convalescent COVID-19 samples. PBMCs, B-cell-depleted T cells, or T cells provided the cDNA or gDNA that made up the material.

CDR1 is LGHNT, CDR2 FRNRAP, per germline. This CDR3 has 15 amino acids. V was pared by 2 bases and J by 9 bases, with 14 bases between. Original analysis: Researchers report that nucleated cell counts were estimated from reference gene primer amplification. Using immunoSEQ multiplex PCR, the repertoire was profiled, and TCRdb retains in-frame clones only, with some absent. That table furnishes V, J and clone size, whereas the DNA furnished D and trimming. The sample has under 250,000 clones, roughly 75% seen once. The source is a woman in her 70s with acute or convalescent COVID-19. Sequenced: peripheral blood. The chain combines TRBV12-5 with TRBJ1-6; TRBD1 might be the D (5 bases). CDR3 sequence (DNA): TGTGCTAGTGGTTTGTACGGGGGGAGGGGTTCACCCCTCCACTTT. Translation gives CASGLYGGRGSPLHF.